Sequencing of this T cell receptor beta chain was carried out in a study of draining lymph node invasion in breast cancer (dated by TCRdb to between 2020 and 2021). About the investigation overall: Across breast cancer tissues, a separate targeted assay used bulk TCR-beta CDR3 sequencing to compare sorted memory regulatory T cells with memory conventional CD4 T cells. Matched non-invaded and tumor-invaded tumor-draining lymph nodes plus the primary tumor were contributed by each patient, with both Treg and Tconv subsets profiled. Lymph nodes from roughly five patients were covered by the separate targeted TCR sequencing, and for three of those patients the primary tumors were sequenced as well.

The method behind the library was bulk RNA-seq. Sequencing used an Illumina HiSeq 2500. As for the original processing: For the separate targeted TCR-seq dataset, CDR3 sequences were extracted and quantified from raw reads using MiXCR version 2.1.5 with default parameters. TCR-beta clones in the separate targeted TCR-seq dataset were defined according to the combination of V gene, J gene and CDR3 sequence. In the separate targeted TCR-seq dataset, clones with fewer than three counts were removed, then only the 90% most strongly expressed clones per sample were retained. In the separate targeted TCR-seq dataset, Treg-Tconv overlap was computed as shared clones divided by total Treg clones per tissue, times 100. TCRdb's own reprocessing of the public reads used fastp at Q25 and MiXCR and kept productive beta chains. All rows with the same CDR3 protein become a single entry with the most common DNA and genes. The authors' filters were not applied to this entry. The sample profile shows fewer than 1,500 distinct CDR3 sequences; around 60% of them were found once. The ten largest account for under 9.5% of the sample.

Comments on this clonotype: Its antigen specificity is not known. No much larger clonotype is one base removed from it; base qualities were not supplied.

For memory conventional CD4 T cells, the sort was based on CD4+ CD45RA- CD25- cells. Before staining and sorting, T cells were pre-enriched using a Miltenyi Pan T Cell isolation kit. Immunohistochemistry for estrogen receptor, progesterone receptor, HER2 and Ki-67 was used to characterize the primary tumors. Fresh surgical tissue was processed within a few hours after surgery by cutting into small fragments. The tissue fragments were enzymatically digested with Liberase TL plus DNase for about 21 minutes and then passed through a 40-micrometer strainer. After DAPI live/dead staining, cells were sorted on a BD FACS Aria II, reaching about 98-99% purity. Sorted cells were lysed in TCL buffer and RNA was purified with a Norgen Single Cell RNA purification kit including DNase treatment. Overall study results and their limits: Shared TCRs between Treg and Tconv subsets were considered suggestive but not proof of common clonal origin. Some of the top 100 tumor clones were detected in invaded and non-invaded nodes, suggesting recirculation between tumor and draining nodes. Roughly 14-25% of Treg TCRs were shared with Tconvs per tissue, interpreted as suggesting peripheral Treg induction. In the targeted TCR-seq data, Tregs appeared more clonally expanded than Tconvs in all tissues, and both subsets were less diverse in tumor than lymph nodes. Tracking the tumor top-100 clones was possible in just a couple of patients. Whether Treg conversion occurred in a given organ or whether converted Tregs recirculated between nodes and tumor could not be resolved from the data.

The TCR originated in a female donor with luminal breast cancer. Sequencing was done on a sample of sorted memory CD4+ effector T cells from the tumor. Reading the label with the study, this specimen's cell subset or site is: CD45RA-negative sorted CD4+ T cells (memory Tconv or effector/memory Treg).

This receptor carries the CDR3 CASSHWQGNTGELFF. The nucleotide sequence is TGTGCCAGCAGCCACTGGCAGGGCAACACCGGGGAGCTGTTTTTT. The rearrangement combines TRBV3-1 with TRBJ2-2; TRBD1 is perhaps the D gene, given 5 matching bases. Trimming at the junction amounts to 3 bases on V and 2 bases on J, and the germline ends lie 10 bases apart. CDR1 and CDR2 are read off the germline V gene (reference sequence) as LGHDT and YNNKEL. The CDR3 goes from the cysteine to the phenylalanine over 15 residues. The DNA shown is the 45-base CDR3, in frame from base 1.